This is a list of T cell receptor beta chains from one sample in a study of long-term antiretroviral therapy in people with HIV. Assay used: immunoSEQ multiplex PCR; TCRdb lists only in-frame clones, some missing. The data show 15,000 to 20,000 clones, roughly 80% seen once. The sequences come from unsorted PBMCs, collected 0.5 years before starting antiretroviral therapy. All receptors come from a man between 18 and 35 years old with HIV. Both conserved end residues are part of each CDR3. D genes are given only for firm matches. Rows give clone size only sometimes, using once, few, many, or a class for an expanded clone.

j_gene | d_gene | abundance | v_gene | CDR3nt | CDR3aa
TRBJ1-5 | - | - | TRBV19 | TGTGCCAGTAGTACTAGCGAGGTTACGTTCCTGCCCCAGCATTTT | CASSTSEVTFLPQHF
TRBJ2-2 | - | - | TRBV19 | TGTGCCAGTAGTATTGAAAGGGGCACCCGCGCCGGGGAGCTGTTTTTT | CASSIERGTRAGELFF
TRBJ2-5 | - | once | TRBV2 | TGTGCCAGCGGGGAGATCCAAGAGACCCAGTACTTC | CASGEIQETQYF
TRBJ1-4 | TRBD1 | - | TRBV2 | TGTGCCAGCCGGGACAGGGAGTCTTCAACTAATGAAAAACTGTTTTTT | CASRDRESSTNEKLFF
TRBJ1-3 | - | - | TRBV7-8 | TGTGCCAGCAGCTTAGAGGGATTTTCTGGAAACACCATATATTTT | CASSLEGFSGNTIYF
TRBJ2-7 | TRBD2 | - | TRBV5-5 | TGTGCCAGCAGCTCCCCGACTAGCGGGAGAGAGCAGTACTTC | CASSSPTSGREQYF
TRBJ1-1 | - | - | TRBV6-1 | TGTGCCAGTCCCGGAAGGGAAAACACTGAAGCTTTCTTT | CASPGRENTEAFF
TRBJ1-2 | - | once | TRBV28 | TGTGCCAGCAGCTTGCCCGGGAGGGTCTATGGCTACACCTTC | CASSLPGRVYGYTF
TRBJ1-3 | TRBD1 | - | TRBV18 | TGTGCCAGCTCACCCGTACCCGGGACAGGCGGAAACACCATATATTTT | CASSPVPGTGGNTIYF
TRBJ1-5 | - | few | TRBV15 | TGTGCCACCAGCAGAGTCGGGCAGAGCAATCAGCCCCAGCATTTT | CATSRVGQSNQPQHF
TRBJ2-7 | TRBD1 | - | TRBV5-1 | TGCGCCAGCAGTCCTGTGGGCGGGACAGGGGGCCACGAGCAGTACTTC | CASSPVGGTGGHEQYF
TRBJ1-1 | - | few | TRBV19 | TGTGCCAGTAGTATCGGGAAAAAAGGCACTGAAGCTTTCTTT | CASSIGKKGTEAFF
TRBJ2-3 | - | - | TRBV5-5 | TGTGCCAGCAGCTTCTGGTGGAGAGGCACAGATACGCAGTATTTT | CASSFWWRGTDTQYF
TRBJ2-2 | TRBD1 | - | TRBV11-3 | TGTGCCAGCAGCTTTAACAGGGGGCACACCGGGGAGCTGTTTTTT | CASSFNRGHTGELFF
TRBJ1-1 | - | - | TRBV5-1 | TGCGCCAGCAGCTTGCTGGGACAGAACACTGAAGCTTTCTTT | CASSLLGQNTEAFF
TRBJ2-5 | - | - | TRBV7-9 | TGTGCCAGCAGCTTGGGACCCAGGGGGAGGGAAGAGACCCAGTACTTC | CASSLGPRGREETQYF
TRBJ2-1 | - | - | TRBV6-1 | TGTGCCAGCAGTGATGAGGGGCGTCGGGGTTCGCACAGCTCCTACAATGAGCAGTTCTTC | CASSDEGRRGSHSSYNEQFF
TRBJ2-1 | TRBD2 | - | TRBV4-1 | TGCGCCAGCAGCTCAAGGGCAGCGGGGGGGCGTGATGAGCAGTTCTTC | CASSSRAAGGRDEQFF
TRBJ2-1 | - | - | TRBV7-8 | TGTGCCAGCAGCTTACGAGGTGGGGTGGGAGTCAGTAGTGAGCAGTTCTTC | CASSLRGGVGVSSEQFF
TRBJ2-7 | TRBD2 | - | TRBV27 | TGTGCCAGCAGTTTGCTAGCGGACTCCTACGAGCAGTACTTC | CASSLLADSYEQYF
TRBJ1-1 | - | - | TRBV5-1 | TGTGCCAGCAGCCCCTCGGCGGGGACTGAAGCTTTCTTT | CASSPSAGTEAFF
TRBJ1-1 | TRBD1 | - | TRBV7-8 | TGTGCCAGCAGCTACCGCGAGACGACAGGGGGAAACACTGAAGCTTTCTTT | CASSYRETTGGNTEAFF
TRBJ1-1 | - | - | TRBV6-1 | TGTGCCAGCAGTCCCCAGAGGTGGGGGGTGGAAGCTTTCTTT | CASSPQRWGVEAFF
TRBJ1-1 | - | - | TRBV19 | TGTGCCAGTAGTATAGTTTCCAGGGCCACTGAAGCTTTCTTT | CASSIVSRATEAFF
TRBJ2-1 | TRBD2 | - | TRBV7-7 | TGTGCTAGCAGCCTGGGACTAGCGGGATTGGATGAGCAGTTCTTC | CASSLGLAGLDEQFF
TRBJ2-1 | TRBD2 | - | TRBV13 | TGTGCCAGCAGCTTAGAACTAGCGGGGGCCGATGAGCAGTTCTTC | CASSLELAGADEQFF
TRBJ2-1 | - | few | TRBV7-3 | TGTGCCAGCAGCCCCTCCAGCGGACTGAGGAATGAGCAGTTCTTC | CASSPSSGLRNEQFF
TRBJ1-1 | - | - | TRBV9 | TGTGCCAGCAGCGGGAGCACAGGGAACACTGAAGCTTTCTTT | CASSGSTGNTEAFF
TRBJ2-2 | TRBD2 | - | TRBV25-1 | TGTGCCAGCACGAGCGGGAGGGCCTCCGGGGAGCTGTTTTTT | CASTSGRASGELFF
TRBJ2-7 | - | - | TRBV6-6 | TGTGCCAGCAGTCCCTTACTGGGACGGCCAGCCTACGAGCAGTACTTC | CASSPLLGRPAYEQYF
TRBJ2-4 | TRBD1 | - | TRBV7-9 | TGTGCCAGCAGCTTAGACAGGGGGAGGGCCAAAAACATTCAGTACTTC | CASSLDRGRAKNIQYF
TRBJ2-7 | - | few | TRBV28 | TGTGCCAGCAGTTTATGTTGCCAGTTCCCCTACGAGCAGTACTTC | CASSLCCQFPYEQYF
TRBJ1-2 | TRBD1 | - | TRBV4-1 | TGCGCCAGCAGCCTAGGGACAGGGATAGGCGGCTACACCTTC | CASSLGTGIGGYTF
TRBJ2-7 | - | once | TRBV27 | TGTGCCAGCAGTTTGACACAGTCCTACGAGCAGTACTTC | CASSLTQSYEQYF
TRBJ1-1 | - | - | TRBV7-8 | TGTGCCAGCAGCTTAGGATCCGACAGGGAAGCTTTCTTT | CASSLGSDREAFF
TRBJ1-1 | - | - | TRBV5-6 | TGTGCCAGCAGCCCGACCGTCCGCCAGAGCAACACTGAAGCTTTCTTT | CASSPTVRQSNTEAFF
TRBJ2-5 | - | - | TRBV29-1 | TGCAGCGTGCTACACGAGGCGGCTTTAGGGGAGACCCAGTACTTC | CSVLHEAALGETQYF
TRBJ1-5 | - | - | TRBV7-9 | TGTGCCAGCAGCGGGGGGGCGGGATCTCAGCAGCCCCAGCATTTT | CASSGGAGSQQPQHF
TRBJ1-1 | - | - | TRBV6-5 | TGTGCCAGCAGTTACGCCAGGGGGAACACTGAAGCTTTCTTT | CASSYARGNTEAFF
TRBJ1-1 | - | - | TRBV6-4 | TGTGCCAGCGCCGAGGGGGAGAACACTGAAGCTTTCTTT | CASAEGENTEAFF
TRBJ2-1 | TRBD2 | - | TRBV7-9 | TGTGCCAGCGGCTTGGAAGCGGGGGGTCGGGAGCAGTTCTTC | CASGLEAGGREQFF
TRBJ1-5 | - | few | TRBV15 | TGTGCCACCAGCAGAGATCGTGGCAATCAGCCCCAGCATTTT | CATSRDRGNQPQHF
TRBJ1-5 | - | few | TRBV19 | TGTGCCAGTAGTCGAGCCTTTCTGGGGAGCAATCAGCCCCAGCATTTT | CASSRAFLGSNQPQHF
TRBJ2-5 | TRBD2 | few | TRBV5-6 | TGTGCCAGCAGCAAGCGGGGGTACCAAGAGACCCAGTACTTC | CASSKRGYQETQYF
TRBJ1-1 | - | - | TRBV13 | TGTGCCAGCAGCTTTAATGGGGGAGGCTCTGAAGCTTTCTTT | CASSFNGGGSEAFF
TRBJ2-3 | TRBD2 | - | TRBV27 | TGTGCCAGCAGTTTAAGAGGGAGGGCCTACGCAGATACGCAGTATTTT | CASSLRGRAYADTQYF
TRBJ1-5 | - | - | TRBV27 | TGTGCCAGCGGCCCGCCAGGCAATCAGCCCCAGCATTTT | CASGPPGNQPQHF
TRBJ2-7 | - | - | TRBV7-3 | TGTGCCAGCAGCTTCTCGGACAGCTACGAGCAGTACTTC | CASSFSDSYEQYF
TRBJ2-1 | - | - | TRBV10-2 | TGCGCCAGTGTTGCTGGGGCGGCCTCCTACAATGAGCAGTTCTTC | CASVAGAASYNEQFF
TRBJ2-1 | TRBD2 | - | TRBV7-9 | TGTGCCAGCAGCTCGCCCCCTAGGACTAGCTCCTACAATGAGCAGTTCTTC | CASSSPPRTSSYNEQFF
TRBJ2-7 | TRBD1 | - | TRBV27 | TGTGCCAGCAGAAAACGAATCTCCGGGACAGGGGGCACAAGGGACTACGAGCAGTACTTC | CASRKRISGTGGTRDYEQYF